Below, one T cell receptor beta chain is given with its context. The data originate from a study of blood T cell repertoires in COVID-19. For the study at large: Acute and convalescent COVID-19 samples came from the United States, Italy and Spain. PBMCs, B-cell-depleted T cells, or T cells were the source of the cDNA or gDNA that made up the material.

Under the authors' procedure: Scientists estimated how many nucleated cells there were by amplifying reference gene primers. The protocol was immunoSEQ multiplex PCR, while the TCRdb copy is restricted to in-frame clones and leaves out a portion. V, J and clone size derive from that table, while D and trimming were established from the DNA sequence. This sample has roughly 140,000 clones, with 85% to 90% found just once. The CDR3 extends over 14 amino acids. Germline V gives CDR1 SGHRS, CDR2 YFSETQ. V was clipped by 5 bases and J by 0 bases, with 8 bases between them. Material for sequencing was peripheral blood. The rearrangement joins TRBV5-1 to TRBJ2-2, with no clear D. The TCR comes from a woman in her thirties or forties with acute or convalescent COVID-19. CDR3 sequence (DNA): TGCGCCAGCAGTAAACAGTCGAACACCGGGGAGCTGTTTTTT. It yields the protein CASSKQSNTGELFF. Complete variable domain (other parts from reference TRBV5-1 and TRBJ2-2): KAGVTQTPRYLIKTRGQQVTLSCSPISGHRSVSWYQQTPGQGLQFLFEYFSETQRNKGNFPGRFSGRQFSNSRSEMNVSTLELGDSALYLCASSKQSNTGELFFGEGSRLTVL.